This record concerns one T cell receptor beta chain sequence. This sample stems from a study of T cells in Graves' hyperthyroidism and ophthalmopathy. Researchers took RNA transcripts and amplified the TCR beta CDR3 regions from them. During a first-round RT-PCR of the TCR CDR3, the HTBI primer set was used. MiXCR, applied by TCRdb to the multiplex PCR reads, yields one record per CDR3 protein. The table has approximately 600,000 distinct CDR3 sequences, roughly 20% seen once. CDR1 is DFQATT and CDR2 is SNEGSKA in the germline V gene (reference sequence). V was cut by 0 bases and J by 8 bases, with 8 bases left in between. This CDR3 has 12 amino acids.

The chain carries TRBV20-1 and TRBJ1-5; D unclear. The sequencing sample was made of blood. This receptor was identified in a man aged 25 to 45 with Graves' ophthalmopathy. This CDR3 is CSAREEVKPQHF. CDR3 DNA sequence: TGCAGTGCTAGAGAGGAGGTAAAGCCCCAGCATTTT.